This T cell receptor beta chain comes out of a study of blood T cell repertoires in COVID-19. Study-wide background: The United States, Italy and Spain provided the acute and convalescent COVID-19 samples. Nucleic acid was either cDNA or gDNA, and it came from T cells, B-cell-depleted T cells, or PBMCs.

Trimming pared 0 bases from V and 1 base from J, leaving 18 bases between. CDR1 MGHRA and CDR2 YSYEKL come from the germline V gene. The length of the CDR3 is 18 residues. Generated by immunoSEQ multiplex PCR, the TCRdb table keeps only in-frame clones and is missing some. The table records about 220,000 clones, roughly 80% of them present only once. V is TRBV4-1 and J is TRBJ2-5; a possible D gene is TRBD2 (7 bases). The receptor was isolated from a woman in her sixties who had recovered from COVID-19. The sample comprised peripheral blood. The CDR3 spells CASSQDRGASPFQETQYF. As DNA, the CDR3 is TGCGCCAGCAGCCAAGACCGGGGGGCTAGTCCGTTCCAAGAGACCCAGTACTTC.